These 15 T cell receptor beta chains were sequenced from one sample in a study of blood T cell repertoires in COVID-19. Assay: immunoSEQ multiplex PCR; the TCRdb copy retains only in-frame clones and omits some. The sample has approximately 210,000 clones; approximately 84% are singletons. Specimen: peripheral blood. Receptors were obtained from a woman aged 45-65 years with active or convalescent COVID-19.

The table lists this clone with a few counts. This sequence joins TRBV18 and TRBJ2-7, with 7 bases identical to TRBD1. Germline lookup yields CDR1 KGHSH and CDR2 LQKENI. The CDR3 contains 12 residues. The V and J ends lost 7 bases and 5 bases, in that order; junction bases with no gene match: 5. The CDR3 DNA reads as TGTGCCAGCTTCCAACAGGGGAACGAGCAGTACTTC. The encoded protein is CASFQQGNEQYF. The whole variable domain, remainder taken from reference TRBV18 and TRBJ2-7, is NAGVMQNPRHLVRRRGQEARLRCSPMKGHSHVYWYRQLPEEGLKFMVYLQKENIIDESGMPKERFSAEFPKEGPSILRIQQVVRGDSAAYFCASFQQGNEQYFGPGTRLTVT.

This clone was counted a single time. V and J are TRBV7-9 and TRBJ2-7; 8 nucleotides agree with TRBD2. The junction had 14 bases not matched to a gene; V was cut back by 3 bases and J by 7 bases. The CDR3 is made up of 16 amino acids. The germline gives CDR1 SEHNR, CDR2 FQNEAQ (reference sequence). The CDR3 reads CASSFSREGGAGEQYF. The CDR3 region has the DNA TGTGCCAGCAGCTTCTCACGGGAGGGAGGGGCAGGAGAGCAGTACTTC.

V gene TRBV3-1 (or the pseudogene TRBV3-2) combines with J gene TRBJ1-1, with a weak D call TRBD1 (5 bases). Germline-derived CDR1 and CDR2 are LGHDT and YNNKEL (reference sequence). V dropped 4 bases and J dropped 7 bases, with 13 bases sitting between them. There are 13 residues in the CDR3. CDR3 in DNA: TGTGCCAGCAGCCTAATCGGGGGGGGTGAAGCTTTCTTT. As protein: CASSLIGGGEAFF.

V gene TRBV18 combines with J gene TRBJ2-1; D possibly corresponds to TRBD2 (6 bases). The CDR3 is made up of 17 amino acids. The germline V and J ends were trimmed by 0 bases and 6 bases, with 18 bases remaining between them. In germline, CDR1 is KGHSH, CDR2 LQKENI. CDR3 sequence: CASSPPGLSGGGNEQFF. For the CDR3, the DNA is TGTGCCAGCTCACCACCTGGACTTAGCGGTGGGGGCAATGAGCAGTTCTTC.

The chain joins TRBV29-1 to TRBJ1-2; D might be TRBD1 (6 bases). The CDR3 spans 13 residues. V lost 7 bases and J lost 3, with 15 bases in between. Germline values: CDR1 SQVTM, CDR2 ANQGSEA. As DNA, the CDR3 is TGCAGCGCCGTCGGGGGGCGCCACTATGGCTACACCTTC. Translation gives CSAVGGRHYGYTF. Together with reference TRBV29-1 and TRBJ1-2, the CDR3 gives the full variable domain: SAVISQKPSRDICQRGTSLTIQCQVDSQVTMMFWYRQQPGQSLTLIATANQGSEATYESGFVIDKFPISRPNLTFSTLTVSNMSPEDSSIYLCSAVGGRHYGYTFGSGTRLTVV.

The chain uses TRBV6-5 and TRBJ1-1, with D possibly being TRBD1 (6 bases). Germline V lookup: CDR1 MNHEY, CDR2 SVGAGI. The CDR3 extends over 13 amino acids. V lost 6 bases and J 11 bases, leaving 19 bases between the germline ends. CDR3 sequence: CASSGDTGPRAFF. DNA for the CDR3: TGTGCCAGCAGCGGGGACACCGGGCCTCGGGCTTTCTTT.

CDR3 nucleotide sequence: TGTGCCAGCAGCCGGGACAGCCTGAGGGGCGAGCAGTACGTC. Its translation is CASSRDSLRGEQYV. The chain carries TRBV5-4 and TRBJ2-7, with 7 bases fitting TRBD1. CDR1 and CDR2 from the germline V gene are SGHNT and YYREEE (reference sequence). The CDR3 is made up of 14 amino acids. V lost 4 bases and J lost 6; bases outside the gene matches: 10.

V and J are TRBV9 and TRBJ1-1, with D unclear. The V gene lost 2 bases and the J gene lost 1 base, with 12 bases spanning the gap. Germline V lookup: CDR1 SGDLS, CDR2 YYNGEE. The CDR3 contains 15 residues. The CDR3 DNA is TGTGCCAGCAGCGTCTCCACTGCCCCGAACACTGAAGCTTTCTTT. It translates to CASSVSTAPNTEAFF.

The chain carries TRBV6-6 and TRBJ2-2, with D possibly being TRBD2 (5 bases). Germline CDR1 is MNHNY and CDR2 is SVGAGI (reference sequence). This CDR3 is 15 amino acids long. V lost 6 bases and J 3 bases, leaving 14 bases between the germline ends. The CDR3 here is CASRRPGRDTGELFF. CDR3 DNA: TGTGCCAGCAGGAGGCCGGGGAGAGACACCGGGGAGCTGTTTTTT.

This clone was seen once. This chain joins TRBV6-5 and TRBJ1-6; no reliable D call. This CDR3 is 13 amino acids long. V was shortened by 5 bases and J by 7 bases, with 9 bases between the two germline ends. In germline, CDR1 is MNHEY, CDR2 SVGAGI. The CDR3 protein is CASSQRENSPLHF. CDR3 in DNA: TGTGCCAGCAGTCAACGCGAAAATTCACCCCTCCACTTT.

This chain uses TRBV12-3 or TRBV12-4 with TRBJ2-7, with a tentative D call TRBD2 (6 bases). Trimming took off 8 bases at V and 3 bases at J, with 11 bases between the two ends. The CDR3 consists of 12 residues. The CDR3 reads CASRLGGYEQYF. CDR3 DNA: TGTGCCAGCCGCTTGGGGGGCTACGAGCAGTACTTC.

V gene TRBV19 combines with J gene TRBJ2-5; TRBD1 might be the D (5 bases). V was clipped by 1 base and J by 2 bases, with 11 bases between them. This CDR3 comprises 15 residues. The V gene's germline CDR1 is LNHDA and CDR2 SQIVND (reference sequence). DNA for the CDR3: TGTGCCAGTAGTATAGTTGCGGCAGGGCAAGAGACCCAGTACTTC. Translating it yields CASSIVAAGQETQYF.

The count of this clone is one. CDR3 sequence: CSVNYRGGYTF. The CDR3 DNA reads TGCAGCGTTAATTACAGGGGCGGCTACACCTTC. The chain combines TRBV29-1 with TRBJ1-2; 7 bases line up with TRBD1. The CDR3 spans 11 residues. Germline CDR1 SQVTM, CDR2 ANQGSEA. Trimming at V came to 5 bases and at J to 8 bases, leaving 5 bases not matched to a gene.

This clone was picked up one time. In nucleotides, the CDR3 is TGTGCCAGCAGCGAGCAGGGGGTCTCTGGGGCCAACGTCCTGACTTTC. This translates into CASSEQGVSGANVLTF. The genes are TRBV5-8 and TRBJ2-6; 7 positions agree with TRBD1. Per germline, CDR1 SGHTS and CDR2 YDEGEE. With 4 bases clipped from V and 0 bases from J, the junction kept 4 bases outside the gene matches. The CDR3 consists of 16 residues.

This rearrangement joins TRBV28 to TRBJ2-7; TRBD1 aligns across 8 bases. The length of the CDR3 is 15 residues. Germline lookup yields CDR1 MDHEN and CDR2 SYDVKM. With V trimmed by 5 bases and J by 1 base, 7 bases remained unmatched. CDR3 coding DNA: TGTGCCAGCAGTCAGGACAGGGCTCTGTCCTACGAGCAGTACGTC. Amino acids: CASSQDRALSYEQYV.